Shown below are 14 T cell receptor beta chains from a single sample sequenced in a study of blood T cell repertoires in COVID-19. Produced via immunoSEQ multiplex PCR; TCRdb's table is partial and in-frame only. The table lists approximately 200,000 clones, about four fifths of them singletons, with under 1.5% in the top ten. Material for sequencing was PBMCs or T cells enriched from blood (not recorded which). Receptors originate from a woman in her forties with acute COVID-19.

The chain recombines TRBV7-2 with TRBJ2-3; TRBD2 agrees at 11 bases. Germline V CDR1 and CDR2: SGHTA, FQGNSA. Trimming took 5 bases from V and 4 from J; bases not matched to a gene: 2. The CDR3 is made up of 14 amino acids. CDR3 in DNA: TGTGCCAGCAGCCCGGGACTAGCGGCAGATACGCAGTATTTT. Translation gives CASSPGLAADTQYF.

This clone was seen a few times. The V call is TRBV6-5, the J call TRBJ1-1; 8 bases are shared with TRBD1. The junction had 9 bases not matched to a gene; V was cut back by 5 bases and J by 4 bases. CDR1 is MNHEY and CDR2 is SVGAGI in the germline V gene. The CDR3 loop spans 15 amino acids. The CDR3 is CASSPRTGFGTEAFF. CDR3 bases: TGTGCCAGCAGTCCACGGACAGGGTTTGGCACTGAAGCTTTCTTT.

The chain carries TRBV19 and TRBJ1-2; D is uncertain. The CDR3 length is 12 residues. CDR1 LNHDA and CDR2 SQIVND come from the germline V gene (reference sequence). Trimming cost V 2 bases and J 3 bases, with 4 bases left between them. In DNA form, the CDR3 reads TGTGCCAGTAGTATACGGGACTATGGCTACACCTTC. Amino acids: CASSIRDYGYTF. The full variable domain, in which reference TRBV19 and TRBJ1-2 provide the parts outside the CDR3, is DGGITQSPKYLFRKEGQNVTLSCEQNLNHDAMYWYRQDPGQGLRLIYYSQIVNDFQKGDIAEGYSVSREKKESFPLTVTSAQKNPTAFYLCASSIRDYGYTFGSGTRLTVV.

The chain combines TRBV19 with TRBJ2-5; tentatively, D is TRBD1 (6 bases). The CDR3 is 13 residues long. V was cut by 3 bases and J by 5 bases, with 10 bases left in between. Germline assignment: CDR1 LNHDA and CDR2 SQIVND (reference sequence). CDR3 region: CASSMNRAETQYF. The CDR3 region has the DNA TGTGCCAGTAGTATGAACAGGGCCGAGACCCAGTACTTC.

Worth noting for this clone: The same CDR3 arises from other DNA sequences in this sample as well. The chain combines TRBV5-4 with TRBJ1-3; D perhaps matches TRBD1 (6 bases). V was cut by 0 bases and J by 4 bases, with 8 bases left in between. CDR3 length equals 14 residues. Germline V CDR1 and CDR2: SGHNT, YYREEE (reference sequence). The CDR3 coding sequence is TGTGCCAGCAGCTTGGCAGGGGCCGGAAACACCATATATTTT. Amino acid sequence: CASSLAGAGNTIYF.

The chain uses TRBV19 and TRBJ1-2; 7 nucleotides match TRBD1. Germline-derived CDR1 and CDR2 are LNHDA and SQIVND (reference sequence). After removal of 5 bases from V and 9 bases from J, the junction contained 9 bases not matched to a gene. The CDR3 extends over 13 amino acids. The CDR3 DNA sequence: TGTGCCAGTAGTCCGGGGACAGTCCTAAGCTACACCTTC. Its translation is CASSPGTVLSYTF.

The V and J genes are TRBV30 and TRBJ1-5; 7 positions match TRBD1. With 5 bases clipped from V and 6 bases from J, the junction kept 7 bases outside the gene matches. The germline gives CDR1 GTSNPN, CDR2 SVGIG (reference sequence). The CDR3 runs 13 residues. CDR3: CAWDAGGGQPQHF. DNA of the CDR3: TGTGCCTGGGATGCAGGGGGAGGTCAGCCCCAGCATTTT.

The V gene is TRBV7-9, the J gene TRBJ2-5; TRBD2 matches 10 bases. J lost 3 bases, V lost 0 bases, and 7 bases had no gene match. The CDR3 length is 17 residues. In germline, CDR1 is SEHNR, CDR2 FQNEAQ (reference sequence). This CDR3 is CASSLATGLAVKETQYF. The CDR3 nucleotides read TGTGCCAGCAGCTTAGCTACTGGACTAGCGGTTAAAGAGACCCAGTACTTC.

The V and J genes are TRBV18 and TRBJ2-7; weak D call: TRBD2 (6 bases). V lost 3 bases and J 3 bases, leaving 9 bases between the germline ends. The CDR3 is 13 residues long. CDR1 is KGHSH and CDR2 is LQKENI in the germline V gene. The CDR3: CASSPFGGYEQYF. DNA of the CDR3: TGTGCCAGCTCACCCTTCGGGGGCTACGAGCAGTACTTC.

The V call is TRBV27, the J call TRBJ2-1, with D possibly matching TRBD1 (5 bases). Germline CDR1 and CDR2: MNHEY and SMNVEV (reference sequence). Trimming took off 6 bases at V and 2 bases at J, with 14 bases between the two ends. This CDR3 has 15 amino acids. CDR3 amino acids: CASSPARQPYNEQFF. Written as DNA, the CDR3 is TGTGCCAGCAGCCCAGCGAGACAGCCCTACAATGAGCAGTTCTTC.

This rearrangement joins TRBV4-1 to TRBJ2-7; 8 bases match TRBD2. Germline V lookup: CDR1 MGHRA, CDR2 YSYEKL. Trimming cost V 8 bases and J 7 bases; bases outside gene matches: 7. The CDR3 totals 12 residues. The CDR3 sequence is CASGAGAGEQYF. The DNA for the CDR3 is TGCGCCAGCGGAGCGGGAGCGGGGGAGCAGTACTTC.

The V call is TRBV30, the J call TRBJ1-6; 8 bases fit TRBD1. This CDR3 has 14 residues. Looked up from germline, CDR1 is GTSNPN and CDR2 is SVGIG (reference sequence). J gave up 9 bases and V 0 bases, and 4 bases lay outside the gene matches. The CDR3 DNA follows: TGTGCCTGGAGTGTACCAGGGGGCGCTTCACCCCTCCACTTT. Protein sequence: CAWSVPGGASPLHF.

The CDR3 DNA reads TGTGCCAGCAGTTACGGGCATAAGAATGGCTACACCTTC. Translating gives CASSYGHKNGYTF. J is TRBJ1-2 and V is TRBV6-5, with D uncertain. The CDR3 is made up of 13 amino acids. Between the trimmed V and J ends, which lost 2 bases and 6 bases, there was a span of 10 bases. Germline CDR1 reads MNHEY; CDR2 reads SVGAGI.

The gene calls are TRBV3-1 (or the pseudogene TRBV3-2) and TRBJ1-2; weak D call: TRBD1 (5 bases). The germline gives CDR1 LGHDT, CDR2 YNNKEL (reference sequence). The V and J ends lost 0 bases and 3 bases respectively, with 11 bases between them. The CDR3 totals 15 residues. CDR3 DNA sequence: TGTGCCAGCAGCCAAGACATTGTAGGGGACTATGGCTACACCTTC. Translated, it gives CASSQDIVGDYGYTF.